What follows are 11 T cell receptor beta chains derived from one specimen sequenced in a study of blood T cell repertoires in COVID-19. Assay used: immunoSEQ multiplex PCR; TCRdb lists only in-frame clones, some missing. Of nearly 95,000 clones listed, 80% to 90% are singletons. Sequenced sample: peripheral blood. These receptors all come from a human donor with acute or convalescent COVID-19. The donor label of this sample is uncertain.

The chain couples TRBV5-8 to TRBJ1-2; D call uncertain. The V end lost 4 bases, the J end lost 2 bases, and 15 bases lay between the germline ends. The germline gives CDR1 SGHTS, CDR2 YDEGEE. CDR3 length: 15 amino acids. The CDR3 DNA follows: TGTGCCAGCAGCCCGCTCGGACGGGGAAACTATGGCTACACCTTC. It translates to CASSPLGRGNYGYTF. The full variable domain, its missing parts supplied by reference TRBV5-8 and TRBJ1-2, is EAGVTQSPTHLIKTRGQQATLRCSPISGHTSVYWYQQALGLGLQFLLWYDEGEERNRGNFPPRFSGRQFPNYSSELNVNALELEDSALYLCASSPLGRGNYGYTFGSGTRLTVV.

The sample holds one count of this clone. The chain links TRBV27 to TRBJ1-1; unclear D gene. This CDR3 is 14 amino acids long. V was cut by 5 bases and J by 1 base, with 11 bases left in between. Germline V CDR1 and CDR2: MNHEY, SMNVEV (reference sequence). CDR3: CASSTGTTNTEAFF. CDR3 nucleotides: TGTGCCAGCAGTACGGGAACCACGAACACTGAAGCTTTCTTT.

The CDR3 nucleotides are TGTGCCACCAGTGACAGGACTAGCGGGGGCCCCTACACAGATACGCAGTATTTT. This sequence encodes CATSDRTSGGPYTDTQYF. The gene calls are TRBV24-1 and TRBJ2-3; 13 bases are a match to TRBD2. V lost 4 bases, J lost 2 bases, and 8 bases stayed unmatched. Germline-derived CDR1 and CDR2 are KGHDR and SFDVKD. This CDR3 is built from 18 residues.

The V gene is TRBV11-3, the J gene TRBJ2-1, with D possibly TRBD1 on 6 matching bases. V lost 0 bases and J 10 bases, leaving 16 bases between the germline ends. Germline V lookup: CDR1 SGHNT, CDR2 YENEEA. The CDR3 consists of 15 residues. The CDR3 is CASSLDVGAGTEQFF. CDR3 in DNA: TGTGCCAGCAGCTTAGATGTAGGCGCCGGGACAGAGCAGTTCTTC.

J is TRBJ2-2 and V is TRBV6-4; 8 bases match TRBD2. Trimming cost V 4 bases and J 4 bases; bases outside gene matches: 2. Germline-derived CDR1 and CDR2 are MRHNA and SNTAGT. This CDR3 has 14 residues. The CDR3 nucleotides are TGTGCCAGCAGTGCCGGGGGGGGCACCGGGGAGCTGTTTTTT. Protein: CASSAGGGTGELFF.

The chain recombines TRBV28 with TRBJ1-4; possibly TRBD1 for D (5 bases). Germline assignment: CDR1 MDHEN and CDR2 SYDVKM. V shed 5 bases and J shed 3 bases, with 10 bases lying between them. This CDR3 region has 14 residues. Here the CDR3 reads CASSLGLANEKLFF. The CDR3, as DNA: TGTGCCAGCAGTCTGGGGCTCGCTAATGAAAAACTGTTTTTT.

This rearrangement joins TRBV7-2 to TRBJ2-3; possibly TRBD1 for D (5 bases). The CDR3 runs 16 residues. In germline, CDR1 is SGHTA, CDR2 FQGNSA. V was trimmed by 4 bases and J by 2 bases, leaving 16 bases between them. CDR3 in amino acids: CASSSEGAVLTDTQYF. In nucleotides, the CDR3 is TGTGCCAGCAGCTCGGAAGGGGCGGTCCTCACAGATACGCAGTATTTT.

This sequence joins TRBV2 and TRBJ2-5; TRBD2 aligns across 8 bases. The CDR3 is 16 amino acids. After removal of 6 bases from V and 3 bases from J, the junction contained 12 bases not matched to a gene. Germline CDR1 SNHLY, CDR2 FYNNEI. Written as DNA, the CDR3 is TGTGCCAGCAGCCCCGGGGGGGCCGAAGGGAAAGAGACCCAGTACTTC. This encodes CASSPGGAEGKETQYF.

This clone was detected only a few times. The gene calls are TRBV2 and TRBJ1-6; D perhaps matches TRBD1 (5 bases). The V end lost 7 bases, the J end lost 0 bases, and 10 bases lay between the germline ends. This CDR3 region has 15 residues. Germline V gene lookup returns CDR1 SNHLY and CDR2 FYNNEI. In DNA, the CDR3 is TGTGCCAGCATCCCTACAGGCTCCTATAATTCACCCCTCCACTTT. Amino acids: CASIPTGSYNSPLHF.

This chain connects TRBV11-3 to TRBJ2-2; D call uncertain. Deletions cut 5 bases from V and 4 bases from J, with 8 bases between. This CDR3 is built from 13 residues. Germline V gene lookup returns CDR1 SGHNT and CDR2 YENEEA. CDR3 DNA: TGTGCCAGCAGCGCAACCGGCACCGGGGAGCTGTTTTTT. Translation: CASSATGTGELFF. The full variable domain, its missing parts supplied by reference TRBV11-3 and TRBJ2-2, is EAGVVQSPRYKIIEKKQPVAFWCNPISGHNTLYWYLQNLGQGPELLIRYENEEAVDDSQLPKDRFSAERLKGVDSTLKIQPAELGDSAVYLCASSATGTGELFFGEGSRLTVL.

V and J are TRBV5-8 and TRBJ2-1; D might be TRBD1 (6 bases). Per germline, CDR1 SGHTS and CDR2 YDEGEE. V was shortened by 2 bases and J by 5 bases, with 14 bases between the two germline ends. The CDR3 contains 15 residues. CDR3 loop: CASSLQGYQNNEQFF. CDR3 bases: TGTGCCAGCAGCTTACAGGGTTATCAGAACAATGAGCAGTTCTTC.